This T cell receptor beta chain was profiled in a study of radiation and T cells in renal cell carcinoma. General observations from the study: Without pretreatment biopsies, baseline tumor clonotype presence was undetermined. In blood, top tumor clones expanded by 2 weeks, shrinking by 4.

This clone has only a few counts. Its antigen is unidentified. The time point was: blood 4 weeks post-SBRT, at nephrectomy. Treatment specified: 15 Gy SBRT to primary tumor, nephrectomy 4 weeks later. Serial blood draws occurred at baseline and 2 and 4 weeks post-SBRT. The patient's renal cell carcinoma had clear cell pathology. The CDR3 is 13 amino acids. Germline CDR1 reads GTSNPN; CDR2 reads SVGIG (reference sequence). The repertoire was sequenced with immunoSEQ multiplex PCR; TCRdb's copy has only in-frame clones and lacks some. This sample has 25,000 to 40,000 clones, with over 75% found just once.

The chain recombines TRBV30 with TRBJ1-5, with unresolved D. The sample was blood, taken from a patient whose treatment included radiotherapy and nephrectomy. This TCR came from a man aged 60-69 years with renal cell carcinoma. This chain's CDR3 is CASDRGMGQPQHF. As DNA, the CDR3 is TGTGCATCGGATCGGGGAATGGGTCAGCCCCAGCATTTT.